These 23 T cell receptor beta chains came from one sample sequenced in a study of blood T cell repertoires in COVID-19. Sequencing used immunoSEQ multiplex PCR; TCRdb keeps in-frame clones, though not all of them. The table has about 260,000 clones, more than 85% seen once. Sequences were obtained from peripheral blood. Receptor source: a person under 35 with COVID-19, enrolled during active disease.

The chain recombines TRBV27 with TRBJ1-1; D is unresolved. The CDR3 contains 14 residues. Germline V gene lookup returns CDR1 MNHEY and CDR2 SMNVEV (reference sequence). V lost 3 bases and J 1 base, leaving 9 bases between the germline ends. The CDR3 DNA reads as TGTGCCAGCAGTTTCGGGAACGCGAACACTGAAGCTTTCTTT. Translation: CASSFGNANTEAFF.

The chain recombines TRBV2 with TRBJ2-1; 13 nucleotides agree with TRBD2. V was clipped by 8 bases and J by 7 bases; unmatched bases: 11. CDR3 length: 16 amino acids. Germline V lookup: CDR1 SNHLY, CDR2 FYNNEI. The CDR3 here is CASAELAGGVRNEQFF. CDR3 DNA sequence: TGTGCCAGCGCTGAACTAGCGGGAGGGGTTCGTAATGAGCAGTTCTTC.

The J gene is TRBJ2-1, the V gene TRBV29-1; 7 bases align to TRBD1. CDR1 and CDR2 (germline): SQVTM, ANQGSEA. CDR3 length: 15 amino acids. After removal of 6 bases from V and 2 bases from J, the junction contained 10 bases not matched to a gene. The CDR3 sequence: CSVNEGQTTYNEQFF. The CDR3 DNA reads TGCAGCGTCAACGAGGGACAGACGACCTACAATGAGCAGTTCTTC.

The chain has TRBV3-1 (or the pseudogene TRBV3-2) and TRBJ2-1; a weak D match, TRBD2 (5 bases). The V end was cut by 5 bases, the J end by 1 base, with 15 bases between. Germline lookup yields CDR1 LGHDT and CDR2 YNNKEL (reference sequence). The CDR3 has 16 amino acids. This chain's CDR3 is CASSSLRAGSYNEQFF. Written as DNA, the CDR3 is TGTGCCAGCAGCTCCCTGAGGGCCGGGTCCTACAATGAGCAGTTCTTC.

For the CDR3, the DNA is TGTGCCAGCTCAGCCGGGACTAGCATGCTAAATGAGCAGTTCTTC. The encoded protein is CASSAGTSMLNEQFF. The chain is built from TRBV18 and TRBJ2-1, with 9 bases that match TRBD2. The V and J ends lost 5 bases and 7 bases, in that order; junction bases with no gene match: 9. Germline CDR1 is KGHSH and CDR2 is LQKENI. This CDR3 is built from 15 residues.

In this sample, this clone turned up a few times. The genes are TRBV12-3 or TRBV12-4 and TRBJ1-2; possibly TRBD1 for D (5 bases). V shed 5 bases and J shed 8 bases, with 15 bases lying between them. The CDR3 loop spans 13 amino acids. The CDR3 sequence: CASSPSGANGYTF. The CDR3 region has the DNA TGTGCCAGCAGTCCTAGTGGGGCAAACGGCTACACCTTC.

The CDR3 region has the DNA TGCGCCAGCAGCCAAGGACTAGCGGGGTTCCAAGAGACCCAGTACTTC. Translation gives CASSQGLAGFQETQYF. This chain links TRBV4-1 with TRBJ2-5; TRBD2 agrees at 11 bases. Looked up from germline, CDR1 is MGHRA and CDR2 is YSYEKL. Trimming removed 1 base from V and 1 base from J; junction bases left unmatched: 2. The CDR3 loop spans 16 amino acids.

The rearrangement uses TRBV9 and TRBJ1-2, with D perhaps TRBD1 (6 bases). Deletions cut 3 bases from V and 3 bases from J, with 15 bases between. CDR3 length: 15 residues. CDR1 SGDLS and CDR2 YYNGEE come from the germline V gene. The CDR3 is CASSAPGTSDYGYTF. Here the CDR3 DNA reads TGTGCCAGCAGCGCCCCCGGGACATCCGACTATGGCTACACCTTC.

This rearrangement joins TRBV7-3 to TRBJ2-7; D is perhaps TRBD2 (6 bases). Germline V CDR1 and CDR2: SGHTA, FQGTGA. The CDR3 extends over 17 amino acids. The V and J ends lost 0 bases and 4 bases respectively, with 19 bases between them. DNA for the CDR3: TGTGCCAGCAGCTTAACCGGCATGGGGACTGAGGGATACGAGCAGTACTTC. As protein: CASSLTGMGTEGYEQYF.

CDR3 residues: CATTSGTGPSTDTQYF. The CDR3 DNA follows: TGTGCCACCACCTCAGGGACAGGACCTAGCACAGATACGCAGTATTTT. This chain joins TRBV24-1 and TRBJ2-3; TRBD1 aligns across 8 bases. The CDR3 is 16 amino acids. Per the germline V gene, CDR1 is KGHDR and CDR2 is SFDVKD. The ends lost 8 bases at V and 0 bases at J; junction bases unmatched: 9.

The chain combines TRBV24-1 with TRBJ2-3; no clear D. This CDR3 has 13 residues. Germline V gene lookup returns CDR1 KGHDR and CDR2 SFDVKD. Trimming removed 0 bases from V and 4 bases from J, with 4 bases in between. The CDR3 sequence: CATSDLAADTQYF. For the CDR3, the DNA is TGTGCCACCAGTGATTTGGCGGCAGATACGCAGTATTTT.

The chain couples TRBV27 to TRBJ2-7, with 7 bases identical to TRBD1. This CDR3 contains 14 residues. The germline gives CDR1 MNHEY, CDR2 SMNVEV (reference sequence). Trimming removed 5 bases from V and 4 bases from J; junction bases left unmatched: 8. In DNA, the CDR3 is TGTGCCAGCAGTCCTGGACAGGTTCTATACGAGCAGTACTTC. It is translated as CASSPGQVLYEQYF.

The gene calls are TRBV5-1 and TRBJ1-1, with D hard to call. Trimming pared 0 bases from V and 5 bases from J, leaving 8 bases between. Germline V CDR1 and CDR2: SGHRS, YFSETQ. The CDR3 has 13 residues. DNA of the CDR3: TGCGCCAGCAGCTTGGATACGGGGACTGAAGCTTTCTTT. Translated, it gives CASSLDTGTEAFF.

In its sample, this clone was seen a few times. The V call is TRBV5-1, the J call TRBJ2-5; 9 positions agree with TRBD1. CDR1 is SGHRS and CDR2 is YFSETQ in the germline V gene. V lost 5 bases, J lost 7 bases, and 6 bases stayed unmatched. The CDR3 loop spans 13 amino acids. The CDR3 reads CASRQEDRGTQYF. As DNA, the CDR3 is TGCGCCAGCAGGCAAGAGGACAGGGGGACCCAGTACTTC. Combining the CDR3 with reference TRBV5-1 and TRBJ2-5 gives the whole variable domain KAGVTQTPRYLIKTRGQQVTLSCSPISGHRSVSWYQQTPGQGLQFLFEYFSETQRNKGNFPGRFSGRQFSNSRSEMNVSTLELGDSALYLCASRQEDRGTQYFGPGTRLLVL.

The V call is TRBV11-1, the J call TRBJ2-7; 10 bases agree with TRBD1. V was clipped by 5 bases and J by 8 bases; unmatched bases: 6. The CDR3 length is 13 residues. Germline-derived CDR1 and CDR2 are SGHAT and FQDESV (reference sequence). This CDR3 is CASSLDRGQQQYF. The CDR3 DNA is TGTGCCAGCAGCCTCGACAGGGGGCAACAGCAGTACTTC.

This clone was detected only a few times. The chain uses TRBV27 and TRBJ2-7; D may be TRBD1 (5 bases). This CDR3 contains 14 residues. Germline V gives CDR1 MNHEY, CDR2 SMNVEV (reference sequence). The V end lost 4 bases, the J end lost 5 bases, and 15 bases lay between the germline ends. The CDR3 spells CASSSISQGHEQYF. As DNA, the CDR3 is TGTGCCAGCAGTTCCATCAGCCAGGGCCACGAGCAGTACTTC.

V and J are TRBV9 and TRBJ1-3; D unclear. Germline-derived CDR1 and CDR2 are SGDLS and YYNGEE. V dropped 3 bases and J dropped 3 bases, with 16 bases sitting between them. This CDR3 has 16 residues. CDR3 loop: CASSEGGRLGGNTIYF. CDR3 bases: TGTGCCAGCAGCGAAGGAGGGCGGCTGGGTGGAAACACCATATATTTT.

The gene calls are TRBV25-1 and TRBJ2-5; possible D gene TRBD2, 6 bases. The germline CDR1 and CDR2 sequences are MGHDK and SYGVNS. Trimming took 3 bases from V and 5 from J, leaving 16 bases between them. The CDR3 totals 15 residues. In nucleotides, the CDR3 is TGTGCCAGCAGTGAGGGATGGAGGGCCGGGGAGACCCAGTACTTC. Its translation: CASSEGWRAGETQYF.

The CDR3 loop is CASTRAGLETNEQFF. CDR3 DNA: TGTGCCAGTACTCGAGCGGGACTAGAGACGAATGAGCAGTTCTTC. V is TRBV19 and J is TRBJ2-1; 8 bases match TRBD2. After removal of 7 bases from V and 7 bases from J, the junction contained 12 bases not matched to a gene. This CDR3 spans 15 amino acids. The germline V gene has CDR1 LNHDA and CDR2 SQIVND (reference sequence).

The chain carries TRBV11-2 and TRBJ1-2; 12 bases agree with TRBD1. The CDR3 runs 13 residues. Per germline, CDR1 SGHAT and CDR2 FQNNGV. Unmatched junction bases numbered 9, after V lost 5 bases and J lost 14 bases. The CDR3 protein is CASSLGQGATRTF. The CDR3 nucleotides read TGTGCCAGCAGCCTGGGACAGGGGGCGACTAGGACCTTC.

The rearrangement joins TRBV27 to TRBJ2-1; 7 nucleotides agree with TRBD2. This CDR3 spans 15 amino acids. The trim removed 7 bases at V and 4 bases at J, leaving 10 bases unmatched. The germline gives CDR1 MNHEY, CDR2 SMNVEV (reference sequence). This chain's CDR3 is CASNLGLAEYNEQFF. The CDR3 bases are TGTGCCAGCAATCTTGGGCTAGCGGAGTACAATGAGCAGTTCTTC.

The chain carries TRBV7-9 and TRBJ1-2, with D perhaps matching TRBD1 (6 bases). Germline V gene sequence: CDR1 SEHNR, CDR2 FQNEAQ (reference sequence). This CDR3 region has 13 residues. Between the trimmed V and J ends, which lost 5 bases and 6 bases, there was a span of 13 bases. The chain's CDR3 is CASSPPQGNGYTF. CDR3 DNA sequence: TGTGCCAGCAGCCCACCACAGGGAAATGGCTACACCTTC. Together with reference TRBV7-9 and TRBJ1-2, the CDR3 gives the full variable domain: DTGVSQNPRHKITKRGQNVTFRCDPISEHNRLYWYRQTLGQGPEFLTYFQNEAQLEKSRLLSDRFSAERPKGSFSTLEIQRTEQGDSAMYLCASSPPQGNGYTFGSGTRLTVV.

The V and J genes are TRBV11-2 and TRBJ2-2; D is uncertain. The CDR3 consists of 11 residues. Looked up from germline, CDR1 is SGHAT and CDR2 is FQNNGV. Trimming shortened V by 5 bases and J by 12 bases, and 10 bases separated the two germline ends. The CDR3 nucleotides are TGTGCCAGCAGCCCCCGTTTCCAGCTGTTTTTT. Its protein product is CASSPRFQLFF.